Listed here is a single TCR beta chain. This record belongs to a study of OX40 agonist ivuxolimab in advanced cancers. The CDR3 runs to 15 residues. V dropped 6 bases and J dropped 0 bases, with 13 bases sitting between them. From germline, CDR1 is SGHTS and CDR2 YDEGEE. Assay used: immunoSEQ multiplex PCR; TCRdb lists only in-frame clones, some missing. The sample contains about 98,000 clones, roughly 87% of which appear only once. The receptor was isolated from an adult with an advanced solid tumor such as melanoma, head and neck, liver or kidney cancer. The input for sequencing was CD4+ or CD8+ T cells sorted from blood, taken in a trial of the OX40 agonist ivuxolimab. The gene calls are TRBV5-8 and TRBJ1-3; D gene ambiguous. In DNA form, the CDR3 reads TGTGCCAGCACCGACGGACGGTTCTCTGGAAACACCATATATTTT. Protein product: CASTDGRFSGNTIYF.